This entry lists 30 T cell receptor beta chains sequenced from one sample in a study of T cell responses to AZD1222 COVID-19 vaccine. Profiled with immunoSEQ multiplex PCR; TCRdb holds only in-frame clones, not every one. The sample includes 200,000 to 250,000 clones, roughly 94% of them seen just once. The material was peripheral blood, obtained 28 days after the second dose of the MenACWY control vaccine. Receptors were obtained from an adult who received the MenACWY meningococcal vaccine as a control.

This chain links TRBV6-5 with TRBJ1-1; the D gene is possibly TRBD1 (6 bases). This CDR3 region has 13 residues. V shed 0 bases and J shed 4 bases, with 6 bases lying between them. Germline V CDR1 and CDR2: MNHEY, SVGAGI. The CDR3 protein is CASSYSGGTEAFF. CDR3 coding DNA: TGTGCCAGCAGTTACTCAGGGGGCACTGAAGCTTTCTTT.

This clone appeared a single time. The CDR3 DNA is TGTGCCAGCAGTTTAAGGATCTGGAACACTGAAGCTTTCTTT. As protein: CASSLRIWNTEAFF. The chain links TRBV27 to TRBJ1-1; D remains unclear. The germline V gene encodes CDR1 MNHEY and CDR2 SMNVEV (reference sequence). V dropped 2 bases and J dropped 1 base, with 8 bases sitting between them. This CDR3 contains 14 residues.

The chain is built from TRBV12-3 or TRBV12-4 and TRBJ2-1; D call uncertain. Trimming pared 5 bases from V and 12 bases from J, leaving 14 bases between. The CDR3 runs to 12 residues. In DNA form, the CDR3 reads TGTGCCAGCAGTCCTATGATGATCCCGCAGTTCTTC. As protein: CASSPMMIPQFF.

This clone was counted only a few times. This rearrangement joins TRBV7-9 to TRBJ1-5; D remains ambiguous. Germline CDR1 and CDR2: SEHNR and FQNEAQ (reference sequence). The CDR3 contains 14 residues. The V end was cut by 5 bases, the J end by 8 bases, with 16 bases between. This chain's CDR3 is CASSPKGQREPQHF. CDR3 bases: TGTGCCAGCAGCCCAAAAGGGCAAAGGGAGCCCCAGCATTTT.

The chain couples TRBV5-1 to TRBJ1-1; possible D gene TRBD1, 5 bases. CDR1 is SGHRS and CDR2 is YFSETQ in the germline V gene. The CDR3 contains 14 residues. V was clipped by 3 bases and J by 1 base, with 10 bases between them. The CDR3 DNA follows: TGCGCCAGCAGCTCAGGGAGGGGGAACACTGAAGCTTTCTTT. Amino acid sequence: CASSSGRGNTEAFF.

The chain combines TRBV4-1 with TRBJ1-1, with no clear D. The CDR3 totals 13 residues. Trimming stripped 4 bases from V and 3 bases from J, with 9 bases between. The germline gives CDR1 MGHRA, CDR2 YSYEKL. CDR3 sequence reads: CASSRNDYTEAFF. The CDR3 DNA follows: TGCGCCAGCAGCCGCAATGATTACACTGAAGCTTTCTTT.

The chain has TRBV5-4 and TRBJ2-3; D may be TRBD2 (5 bases). CDR1 is SGHNT and CDR2 is YYREEE in the germline V gene (reference sequence). The CDR3 has 14 amino acids. V was cut by 4 bases and J by 2 bases, with 11 bases left in between. CDR3 sequence: CASSLDYTTDTQYF. CDR3 coding DNA: TGTGCCAGCAGCCTAGACTACACCACAGATACGCAGTATTTT.

This clone showed up just a few times. The genes are TRBV27 and TRBJ2-7; the D call may be TRBD1 or TRBD2 (5 bases each). The CDR3 extends over 14 amino acids. CDR1 and CDR2 from the germline V gene are MNHEY and SMNVEV (reference sequence). V lost 5 bases, J lost 2 bases, and 13 bases lay in between. This CDR3 is CASSLRGETYEQYF. CDR3 DNA sequence: TGTGCCAGCAGTCTTAGAGGGGAAACCTACGAGCAGTACTTC.

A single count supports this clone. The rearrangement links TRBV6-5 to TRBJ2-7; 9 bases match TRBD1. Unmatched junction bases numbered 4, after V lost 5 bases and J lost 2 bases. The CDR3 runs 14 residues. Germline CDR1 is MNHEY and CDR2 is SVGAGI. CDR3 nucleotides: TGTGCCAGCAGTCGTGGGACAGGGACCTACGAGCAGTACTTC. It codes for CASSRGTGTYEQYF.

The rearrangement joins TRBV6-5 to TRBJ1-2, with D maybe TRBD1 (5 bases). V dropped 6 bases and J dropped 6 bases, with 14 bases sitting between them. The germline V gene has CDR1 MNHEY and CDR2 SVGAGI. This CDR3 is 13 amino acids long. CDR3 bases: TGTGCCAGCAGAGTGGGACGGATGGATGGCTACACCTTC. This encodes CASRVGRMDGYTF.

The J gene is TRBJ1-2, the V gene TRBV6-4; D is unclear. CDR3 length: 13 amino acids. From germline, CDR1 is MRHNA and CDR2 SNTAGT. V was clipped by 6 bases and J by 5 bases, with 13 bases between them. Here the CDR3 reads CASSQVLGYGYTF. CDR3 sequence (DNA): TGTGCCAGCAGCCAGGTCCTTGGGTATGGCTACACCTTC.

V and J are TRBV21-1 and TRBJ1-2; TRBD1 was called by the table and not checked on the DNA. TRBV21-1 is a known pseudogene. The CDR3 extends over 13 amino acids. This CDR3 reads CASLGDRIYGYTF. In DNA, the CDR3 is TGTGCCAGCCTCGGGGACAGAATCTATGGCTACACCTTC.

V and J are TRBV6-5 and TRBJ1-4; no clear D gene. V lost 7 bases and J lost 7, with 16 bases in between. The CDR3 sequence is 14 residues long. Germline V gene sequence: CDR1 MNHEY, CDR2 SVGAGI. CDR3 amino acids: CASTGRTTGEKLFF. The CDR3 region has the DNA TGTGCCAGCACAGGTCGGACTACGGGTGAAAAACTGTTTTTT.

The chain couples TRBV19 to TRBJ2-1; 9 bases agree with TRBD2. The CDR3 is made up of 17 amino acids. The V gene end was trimmed by 4 bases and the J gene end by 0 bases; junction bases not matched to a gene: 7. Germline lookup yields CDR1 LNHDA and CDR2 SQIVND (reference sequence). The CDR3 reads CASSNRLAASSYNEQFF. DNA of the CDR3: TGTGCCAGTAGTAACCGACTAGCGGCTAGCTCCTACAATGAGCAGTTCTTC.

The chain joins TRBV28 to TRBJ1-5, with 10 bases that match TRBD1. Germline V CDR1 and CDR2: MDHEN, SYDVKM. CDR3 size: 15 residues. V lost 7 bases to trimming and J lost 2 bases; unmatched junction nucleotides: 5. The CDR3 nucleotides are TGTGCCAGCATGACAGGGGGCGAAGGCAATCAGCCCCAGCATTTT. It translates to CASMTGGEGNQPQHF.

This sequence joins TRBV27 and TRBJ2-5, with 11 bases aligning to TRBD2. The germline gives CDR1 MNHEY, CDR2 SMNVEV (reference sequence). After removal of 6 bases from V and 4 bases from J, the junction contained 10 bases not matched to a gene. This CDR3 is built from 16 residues. CDR3 protein: CASSSYSGGAVETQYF. CDR3 nucleotides: TGTGCCAGCAGCTCATATAGCGGGGGGGCTGTAGAGACCCAGTACTTC.

J is TRBJ2-7 and V is TRBV7-8; the D gene is possibly TRBD2 (6 bases). The CDR3 consists of 16 residues. CDR1 SGHVS and CDR2 FQNEAQ come from the germline V gene. Deletions cut 5 bases from V and 3 bases from J, with 20 bases between. CDR3 nucleotide sequence: TGTGCCAGCAGCATAGGGTCCGGGACGGGACTCTACGAGCAGTACTTC. This encodes CASSIGSGTGLYEQYF.

This sequence joins TRBV20-1 and TRBJ1-4, with 9 bases lining up with TRBD1. This CDR3 has 14 residues. Germline V lookup: CDR1 DFQATT, CDR2 SNEGSKA (reference sequence). With 3 bases clipped from V and 5 bases from J, the junction kept 4 bases outside the gene matches. In nucleotides, the CDR3 is TGCAGTGCTAGTCTCGGGACAGGGAATGAAAAACTGTTTTTT. This sequence encodes CSASLGTGNEKLFF.

V gene TRBV28 combines with J gene TRBJ2-7, with D possibly matching TRBD1 (7 bases). Trimming shortened V by 6 bases and J by 5 bases, and 20 bases separated the two germline ends. CDR3 length: 15 residues. CDR1 is MDHEN, CDR2 SYDVKM, per germline. The CDR3 loop reads CASRTRQGLKDEQYF. CDR3 in DNA: TGTGCCAGCAGAACGAGACAGGGACTCAAGGACGAGCAGTACTTC.

The gene calls are TRBV3-1 (or the pseudogene TRBV3-2) and TRBJ2-1; 10 nucleotides line up with TRBD2. The CDR3 totals 17 residues. V gave up 4 bases and J gave up 1 base; unmatched junction bases: 7. The V gene's germline CDR1 is LGHDT and CDR2 YNNKEL (reference sequence). Written as DNA, the CDR3 is TGTGCCAGCAGCCGGGCCGGGACTAGCGCATCCTACAATGAGCAGTTCTTC. It translates to CASSRAGTSASYNEQFF.

The chain has TRBV7-8 and TRBJ1-4; tentatively, D is TRBD1 (5 bases). Germline V gene data show CDR1 as SGHVS and CDR2 as FQNEAQ. The germline V and J ends were trimmed by 6 bases and 0 bases, with 11 bases remaining between them. The length of the CDR3 is 15 residues. The CDR3 spells CASRRLGATNEKLFF. CDR3 coding DNA: TGTGCCAGCAGACGTCTAGGGGCAACTAATGAAAAACTGTTTTTT.

This chain links TRBV5-6 with TRBJ2-3; D is unclear. Trimming cost V 4 bases and J 6 bases, with 12 bases left between them. CDR1 is SGHDT, CDR2 YYEEEE, per germline. The CDR3 contains 13 residues. CDR3 sequence reads: CASSPVPEDTQYF. The CDR3 DNA follows: TGTGCCAGCAGCCCGGTACCTGAGGATACGCAGTATTTT.

The rearrangement joins TRBV28 to TRBJ2-7, with a tentative D call TRBD2 (5 bases). Germline lookup yields CDR1 MDHEN and CDR2 SYDVKM. The length of the CDR3 is 16 residues. Trimming removed 1 base at V and 6 bases at J, with 19 bases between. CDR3 in DNA: TGTGCCAGCAGTTTATCCCGGGGAACTCTGCTCGTCGAGCAGTACTTC. Protein sequence: CASSLSRGTLLVEQYF.

This clone was detected only once. This chain joins TRBV6-5 and TRBJ2-2; 7 nucleotides align to TRBD2. The CDR3 sequence is 15 residues long. Germline V lookup: CDR1 MNHEY, CDR2 SVGAGI. V gave up 2 bases and J gave up 6 bases; unmatched junction bases: 6. CDR3 sequence (DNA): TGTGCCAGCAGTTACAAGGGAGCGGGACCCGGGGAGCTGTTTTTT. Amino acid sequence: CASSYKGAGPGELFF.

V gene TRBV7-3 combines with J gene TRBJ2-2, with TRBD1 identical over 8 bases. V was pared by 5 bases and J by 4 bases, with 6 bases of the junction left unmatched. Germline loops: CDR1 SGHTA, CDR2 FQGTGA. The CDR3 has 15 amino acids. CDR3 residues: CASSPDRVGTGELFF. Written as DNA, the CDR3 is TGTGCCAGCAGCCCGGACAGGGTGGGCACCGGGGAGCTGTTTTTT.

The chain combines TRBV29-1 with TRBJ2-7; D could derive from TRBD1 or TRBD2 (5 bases each). The V gene's germline CDR1 is SQVTM and CDR2 ANQGSEA. The CDR3 length is 14 residues. V lost 5 bases, J lost 2 bases, and 16 bases lay in between. The CDR3 spells CSVKAPGPPYEQYF. CDR3 DNA: TGCAGCGTTAAGGCCCCGGGGCCTCCCTACGAGCAGTACTTC.

The V call is TRBV9, the J call TRBJ1-6; a weak D match, TRBD1 (5 bases). V was shortened by 1 base and J by 7 bases, with 12 bases between the two germline ends. The CDR3 length is 15 residues. The V gene's germline CDR1 is SGDLS and CDR2 YYNGEE. The CDR3 loop is CASSVTFEGNSPLHF. Written as DNA, the CDR3 is TGTGCCAGCAGCGTAACCTTCGAGGGGAATTCACCCCTCCACTTT.

The CDR3: CASSLRQGATNEQFF. As DNA, the CDR3 is TGTGCCAGCAGCCTTAGACAGGGGGCGACCAATGAGCAGTTCTTC. The genes are TRBV28 and TRBJ2-1; 10 nucleotides line up with TRBD1. From germline, CDR1 is MDHEN and CDR2 SYDVKM. V lost 6 bases to trimming and J lost 6 bases; unmatched junction nucleotides: 8. This CDR3 has 15 amino acids.

This sequence joins TRBV30 and TRBJ2-7; 9 nucleotides align to TRBD1. With V trimmed by 5 bases and J by 0 bases, 5 bases remained unmatched. This CDR3 has 14 amino acids. CDR1 is GTSNPN and CDR2 is SVGIG in the germline V gene (reference sequence). CDR3 loop: CAWGGQGFSYEQYF. For the CDR3, the DNA is TGTGCCTGGGGCGGACAGGGGTTCTCCTACGAGCAGTACTTC. Full variable domain (missing parts from reference TRBV30 and TRBJ2-7): SQTIHQWPATLVQPVGSPLSLECTVEGTSNPNLYWYRQAAGRGLQLLFYSVGIGQISSEVPQNLSASRPQDRQFILSSKKLLLSDSGFYLCAWGGQGFSYEQYFGPGTRLTVT.

V and J are TRBV29-1 and TRBJ2-7, with TRBD1 identical over 7 bases. Germline V gene lookup returns CDR1 SQVTM and CDR2 ANQGSEA. The CDR3 contains 13 residues. V shed 7 bases and J 8 bases; nucleotides not matched to a gene: 14. The CDR3 is CSAQGGQDLKQYF. In DNA, the CDR3 is TGCAGCGCCCAAGGGGGCCAGGACTTGAAGCAGTACTTC.